This TCR beta chain comes out of a study of Tregs in tolerant kidney transplant recipients. Findings of the study overall: Few patients were studied, so findings need validation in larger groups. The most relevant donor-specific Treg TCRbeta repertoire apparently came from expansion with activated donor B cells.

TCRdb's copy holds only in-frame clones and misses some; the assay was immunoSEQ multiplex PCR. The table has around 50,000 clones, around four fifths seen once. V lost 7 bases and J lost 5; bases outside the gene matches: 14. CDR3 size: 18 residues. As regards this clone: Its antigen remains unknown.

Unstimulated Tregs (CD4+CD25+CD127-) and CD4+CD25- non-Tregs were sorted from PBMCs. The clonotype comes from a human donor in good health. Sequencing was done on a sample of CD4+ T cells from blood. The chain carries TRBV23-1 and TRBJ2-2, with 12 bases aligning to TRBD2. TRBV23-1 is an ORF for which the function is uncertain. CDR3 residues: CASIDTSGGKGRTGELFF. As DNA, the CDR3 is TGCGCCAGCATCGATACTAGCGGGGGGAAGGGACGTACCGGGGAGCTGTTTTTT.